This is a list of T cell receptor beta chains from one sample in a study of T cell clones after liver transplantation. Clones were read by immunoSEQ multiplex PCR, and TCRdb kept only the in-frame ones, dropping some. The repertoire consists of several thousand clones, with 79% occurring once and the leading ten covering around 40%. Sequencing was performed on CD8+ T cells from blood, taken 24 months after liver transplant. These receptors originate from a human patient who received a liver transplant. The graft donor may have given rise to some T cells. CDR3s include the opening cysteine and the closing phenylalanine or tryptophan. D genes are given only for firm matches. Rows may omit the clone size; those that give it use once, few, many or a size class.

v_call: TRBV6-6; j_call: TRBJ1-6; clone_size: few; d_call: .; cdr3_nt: TGTGCCAGCAGTGATTACGATCCTTCACCCCTCCACTTT; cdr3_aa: CASSDYDPSPLHF
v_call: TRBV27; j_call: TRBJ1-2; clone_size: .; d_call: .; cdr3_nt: TGTGCCAGCCGACGGGGTAACTATGGCTACACCTTC; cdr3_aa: CASRRGNYGYTF
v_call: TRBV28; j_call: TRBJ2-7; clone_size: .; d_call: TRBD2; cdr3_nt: TGTGCCAGTCGAAGGCGGGAGCTATACTACGAGCAGTACTTC; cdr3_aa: CASRRRELYYEQYF
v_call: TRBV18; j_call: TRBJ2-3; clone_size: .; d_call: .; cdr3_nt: TGTGCCAGCTCACCCACGGTAGTAGATACGCAGTATTTT; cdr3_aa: CASSPTVVDTQYF
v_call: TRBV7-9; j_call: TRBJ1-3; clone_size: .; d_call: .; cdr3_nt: TGTGCCAGCAGCTCTGCAGGGCAATTAGACACCATATATTTT; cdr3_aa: CASSSAGQLDTIYF
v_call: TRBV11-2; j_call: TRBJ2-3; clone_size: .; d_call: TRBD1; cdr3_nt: TGTGCCAGCAGCTTAAAACCCGGGACAGGGGACACAGATACGCAGTATTTT; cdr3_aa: CASSLKPGTGDTDTQYF
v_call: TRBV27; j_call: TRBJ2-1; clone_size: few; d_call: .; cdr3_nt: TGTGCCAGCAGCCAGGCAGACTACAATGAGCAGTTCTTC; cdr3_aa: CASSQADYNEQFF
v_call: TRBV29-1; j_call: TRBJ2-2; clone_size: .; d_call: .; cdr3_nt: TGCAGCGTTGAAGAGGGGACGGGGTACACCGGGGAGCTGTTTTTT; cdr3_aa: CSVEEGTGYTGELFF
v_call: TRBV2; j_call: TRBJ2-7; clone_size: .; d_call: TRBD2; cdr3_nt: TGTGCCAGCCTTCAGGAGCGGGAGGGTCGTTACGAGCAGTACTTC; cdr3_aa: CASLQEREGRYEQYF
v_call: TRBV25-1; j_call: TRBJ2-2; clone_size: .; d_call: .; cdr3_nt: TGTGCCAGCAGAATCACCGGGGAGCTGTTTTTT; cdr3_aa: CASRITGELFF
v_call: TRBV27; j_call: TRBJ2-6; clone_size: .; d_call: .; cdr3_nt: TGTGCCAGCAGTTTATCTGGCAGGGTGCCGACTTTC; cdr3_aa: CASSLSGRVPTF
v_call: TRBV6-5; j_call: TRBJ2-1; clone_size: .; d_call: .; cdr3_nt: TGTGCCAGCAGTCCCTCCGGGGGACTCGATGAGCAGTTCTTC; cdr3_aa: CASSPSGGLDEQFF
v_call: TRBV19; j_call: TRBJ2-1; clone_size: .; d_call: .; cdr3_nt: TGTGCCAGTTGTTCGTCTTCCTACAATGAGCAGTTCTTC; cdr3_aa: CASCSSSYNEQFF
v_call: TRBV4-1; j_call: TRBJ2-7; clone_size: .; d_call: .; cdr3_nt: TGCGCCAGCAGCCAAGAGGCTAGCGTCCCCGCAGGGCAGTACTTC; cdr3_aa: CASSQEASVPAGQYF
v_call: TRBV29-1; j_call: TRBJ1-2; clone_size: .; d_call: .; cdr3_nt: TGCAGCGTCCCGACAGTATACTATGGCTACACCTTC; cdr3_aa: CSVPTVYYGYTF
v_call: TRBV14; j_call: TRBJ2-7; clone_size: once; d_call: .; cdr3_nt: TGTGCCAGCAGCCAACCCGGACTAAATCAGTACTTC; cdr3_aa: CASSQPGLNQYF
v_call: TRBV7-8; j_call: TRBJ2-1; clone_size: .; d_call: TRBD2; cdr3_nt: TGTGCCAGCAGCACGCCGCAAACTAGCGGTAGAAATGAGCAGTTCTTC; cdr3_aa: CASSTPQTSGRNEQFF